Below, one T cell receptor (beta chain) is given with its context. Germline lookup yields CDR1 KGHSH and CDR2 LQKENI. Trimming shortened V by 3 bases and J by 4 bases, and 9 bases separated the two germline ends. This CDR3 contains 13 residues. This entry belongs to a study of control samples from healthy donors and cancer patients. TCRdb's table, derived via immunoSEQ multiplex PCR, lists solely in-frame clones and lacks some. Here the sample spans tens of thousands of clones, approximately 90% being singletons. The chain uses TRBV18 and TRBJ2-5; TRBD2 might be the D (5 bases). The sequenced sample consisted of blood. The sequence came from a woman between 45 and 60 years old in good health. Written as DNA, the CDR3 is TGTGCCAGCTCACCGGGAGTCCCAGAGACCCAGTACTTC. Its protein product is CASSPGVPETQYF.